This TCR beta chain comes out of a study of control samples from healthy donors and cancer patients. This CDR3 is 19 amino acids long. V gave up 0 bases and J gave up 0 bases; unmatched junction bases: 8. The germline V gene encodes CDR1 SGDLS and CDR2 YYNGEE. Repertoires were generated with immunoSEQ multiplex PCR, while TCRdb's copy carries only in-frame clones and drops some. The data contain 120,000 or so clones, approximately 92% of them singletons. The source is a man of 80 years or more with head and neck cancer. This chain uses TRBV9 with TRBJ2-1; 11 nucleotides agree with TRBD1. Sequenced input: PBMCs. The CDR3 loop reads CASSVEGTGGWSSYNEQFF. In DNA, the CDR3 is TGTGCCAGCAGCGTAGAAGGGACAGGGGGGTGGAGCTCCTACAATGAGCAGTTCTTC.